The 29 T cell receptor beta chains listed next were all sequenced from one sample in a study of cytomegalovirus exposure and HLA in healthy donors (dated by TCRdb to about 2017). The method was the immunoSEQ multiplex PCR assay. For the multiplex PCR, a mixture combining 60 forward primers for TCR Vbeta segments and 13 reverse primers for TCR Jbeta segments was used. The table comes from immuneACCESS by way of TCRdb, which keeps in-frame sequences with V and J called. Part of the clones is missing from these tables; in studies checked, under half for an unresolved V gene and the rest for unknown reasons. Within this sample are about 150,000 clones, with around 73% of them counted one time only. Around 1.6% of the sample comes from the top ten. The material sequenced was PBMCs. The receptors come from a woman aged 18-35 years in good health and CMV-seronegative.

This chain links TRBV6-6 with TRBJ1-5; 9 nucleotides line up with TRBD1. Trimming cost V 2 bases and J 4 bases; bases outside gene matches: 3. The germline gives CDR1 MNHNY, CDR2 SVGAGI (reference sequence). The CDR3 contains 15 residues. The CDR3: CASSYTGTGNQPQHF. For the CDR3, the DNA is TGTGCCAGCAGTTACACAGGGACAGGGAATCAGCCCCAGCATTTT.

This clone was recorded a few times. One junction end does not reproduce the germline sequence, and a read error may be involved. The chain couples TRBV9 to TRBJ2-6; D is possibly TRBD1 (5 bases). The CDR3 covers 14 residues. CDR1 is SGDLS and CDR2 is YYNGEE in the germline V gene. The CDR3 sequence: CASSAFSGANGLTF. The CDR3 DNA reads TGTGCCAGCAGCGCCTTCTCTGGGGCCAACGGCCTGACTTTC.

CDR3 protein: CASSLGTSPFDDTQYF. The CDR3 DNA follows: TGCGCCAGCAGCCTTGGGACTAGCCCTTTTGATGATACGCAGTATTTT. The chain couples TRBV5-1 to TRBJ2-3; 9 nucleotides match TRBD2. The CDR3 is 16 amino acids. V lost 4 bases to trimming and J lost 6 bases; unmatched junction nucleotides: 12. Germline V CDR1 and CDR2: SGHRS, YFSETQ.

This clone came up once. The V call is TRBV30, the J call TRBJ1-5, with D hard to call. Trimming removed 2 bases at V and 2 bases at J, with 10 bases between. The CDR3 length is 14 residues. Germline loops: CDR1 GTSNPN, CDR2 SVGIG (reference sequence). CDR3 coding DNA: TGTGCCTGGAGTCGGTTAGCTGGCAATCAGCCCCAGCATTTT. It yields the protein CAWSRLAGNQPQHF.

The chain uses TRBV2 and TRBJ2-5; 8 nucleotides line up with TRBD2. J gave up 9 bases and V 5 bases, and 8 bases lay outside the gene matches. The CDR3 runs 13 residues. Germline CDR1 reads SNHLY; CDR2 reads FYNNEI. CDR3 sequence (DNA): TGTGCCAGCAGTCGGGGGGGGAGGGAAGCCCAGTACTTC. The encoded protein is CASSRGGREAQYF.

This chain joins TRBV9 and TRBJ2-7; D might be TRBD1 (5 bases). CDR3 length: 14 amino acids. Trimming pared 0 bases from V and 1 base from J, leaving 8 bases between. The V gene's germline CDR1 is SGDLS and CDR2 YYNGEE. CDR3 protein: CASSVGGSSYEQYF. The DNA for the CDR3 is TGTGCCAGCAGCGTAGGGGGCAGTTCCTACGAGCAGTACTTC. Complete variable domain (other parts from reference TRBV9 and TRBJ2-7): DSGVTQTPKHLITATGQRVTLRCSPRSGDLSVYWYQQSLDQGLQFLIQYYNGEERAKGNILERFSAQQFPDLHSELNLSSLELGDSALYFCASSVGGSSYEQYFGPGTRLTVT.

The DNA for the CDR3 is TGTGCCAGCAGCTTGGGTGGGCGGGGTGGCTACGAGCAGTACTTC. Its translation is CASSLGGRGGYEQYF. This chain links TRBV5-4 with TRBJ2-5, with a weak D call TRBD2 (6 bases). The J call could be wrong; TRBJ2-7 is a better fit for the DNA end. Germline lookup yields CDR1 SGHNT and CDR2 YYREEE (reference sequence). The CDR3 has 15 residues.

V is TRBV27 and J is TRBJ2-7; 9 bases line up with TRBD1. J was trimmed by 2 bases and V by 3 bases; bases with no gene match: 5. CDR1 is MNHEY, CDR2 SMNVEV, per germline (reference sequence). CDR3 length: 15 amino acids. Here the CDR3 reads CASSFGTGSAYEQYF. The CDR3 DNA follows: TGTGCCAGCAGTTTTGGGACAGGGTCAGCCTACGAGCAGTACTTC.

This clone was seen only a few times. V gene TRBV19 combines with J gene TRBJ1-4, with 11 bases fitting TRBD1. Per germline, CDR1 LNHDA and CDR2 SQIVND (reference sequence). With 4 bases clipped from V and 7 bases from J, the junction kept 8 bases outside the gene matches. The CDR3 has 16 amino acids. The CDR3 protein is CASSTFRTGGGEKLFF. The CDR3, as DNA: TGTGCCAGTAGTACCTTCCGGACAGGGGGCGGTGAAAAACTGTTTTTT.

V gene TRBV11-1 combines with J gene TRBJ2-2; 12 nucleotides align to TRBD2. The length of the CDR3 is 19 residues. Germline V CDR1 and CDR2: SGHAT, FQDESV (reference sequence). Trimming removed 2 bases from V and 0 bases from J; junction bases left unmatched: 7. The CDR3 reads CASSLYRTSGATNTGELFF. CDR3 nucleotides: TGTGCCAGCAGCTTATACAGGACTAGCGGGGCCACGAACACCGGGGAGCTGTTTTTT.

The J gene is TRBJ2-3, the V gene TRBV5-5; perhaps TRBD1 as D (6 bases). V was trimmed by 4 bases and J by 5 bases, leaving 20 bases between them. Germline CDR1 and CDR2: SGHKS and YYEKEE (reference sequence). CDR3 length: 16 residues. The CDR3 coding sequence is TGTGCCAGCAGCCGGTACAGGGATGGAAAGGGAGATACGCAGTATTTT. Its protein product is CASSRYRDGKGDTQYF. The whole variable domain, filled in from reference TRBV5-5 and TRBJ2-3, reads DAGVTQSPTHLIKTRGQQVTLRCSPISGHKSVSWYQQVLGQGPQFIFQYYEKEERGRGNFPDRFSARQFPNYSSELNVNALLLGDSALYLCASSRYRDGKGDTQYFGPGTRLTVL.

This clone was seen only once. CDR3 in DNA: TGTGCCAGCAGTTTAGGACTAGCCGGGACGTTTTCCTACGAGCAGTACTTC. Residues: CASSLGLAGTFSYEQYF. The chain joins TRBV28 to TRBJ2-5; 8 bases agree with TRBD2. The J call may be wrong; the DNA end is better matched by TRBJ2-7. This CDR3 contains 17 residues. CDR1 is MDHEN and CDR2 is SYDVKM in the germline V gene.

This clone was detected only once. The chain has TRBV6-5 and TRBJ1-2, with TRBD1 as a possible D gene (5 bases). Germline assignment: CDR1 MNHEY and CDR2 SVGAGI. This CDR3 comprises 13 residues. The V end was cut by 2 bases, the J end by 2 bases, with 6 bases between. The CDR3 is CASSYRTNYGYTF. CDR3 coding DNA: TGTGCCAGCAGTTACCGGACAAACTATGGCTACACCTTC.

This chain joins TRBV7-2 and TRBJ2-5, with 14 bases lining up with TRBD2. Germline CDR1 and CDR2: SGHTA and FQGNSA. The V and J ends lost 4 bases and 5 bases, in that order; junction bases with no gene match: 9. There are 17 residues in the CDR3. The CDR3: CASSYGLAGGLGETQYF. CDR3 bases: TGTGCCAGCAGCTACGGACTAGCGGGAGGACTTGGTGAGACCCAGTACTTC.

The chain recombines TRBV7-8 with TRBJ2-1; 7 bases line up with TRBD2. This CDR3 region has 13 residues. The V segment lost 1 base and the J segment 8 bases; nucleotides outside the gene matches: 2. CDR1 and CDR2 (germline): SGHVS, FQNEAQ. For the CDR3, the DNA is TGTGCCAGCAGCTTAGGGAGCGGGGATGAGCAGTTCTTC. This translates into CASSLGSGDEQFF.

The chain recombines TRBV27 with TRBJ2-2; 7 positions agree with TRBD1. This CDR3 has 16 residues. CDR1 and CDR2 from the germline V gene are MNHEY and SMNVEV (reference sequence). The ends lost 7 bases at V and 6 bases at J; junction bases unmatched: 14. The CDR3 loop reads CASTLTHRGVSGELFF. The CDR3 bases are TGTGCCAGCACCCTTACCCACAGGGGAGTCTCCGGGGAGCTGTTTTTT.

The gene calls are TRBV19 and TRBJ1-1, with D possibly TRBD1 on 6 matching bases. CDR3 length equals 17 residues. V lost 1 base to trimming and J lost 4 bases, with 19 bases between them. Per germline, CDR1 LNHDA and CDR2 SQIVND (reference sequence). The CDR3 sequence is CASSIGRTAGRSTEAFF. DNA for the CDR3: TGTGCCAGTAGTATAGGGAGGACAGCAGGCAGGTCCACTGAAGCTTTCTTT.

This chain links TRBV7-3 with TRBJ2-2, with 7 bases that match TRBD1. CDR3 length: 15 residues. V lost 1 base, J lost 4 bases, and 3 bases stayed unmatched. Per the germline V gene, CDR1 is SGHTA and CDR2 is FQGTGA. The CDR3 sequence is CASSLRGDSTGELFF. CDR3 DNA sequence: TGTGCCAGCAGCTTAAGAGGGGACAGCACCGGGGAGCTGTTTTTT.

This clone was seen only once. The chain joins TRBV5-4 to TRBJ2-1, with 11 bases that match TRBD2. J gave up 4 bases and V 3 bases, and 3 bases lay outside the gene matches. The CDR3 loop spans 15 amino acids. Per the germline V gene, CDR1 is SGHNT and CDR2 is YYREEE (reference sequence). CDR3 DNA: TGTGCCAGCAGCTCCGGGACTAGCGGATACAATGAGCAGTTCTTC. Its translation is CASSSGTSGYNEQFF. Full variable domain (missing parts from reference TRBV5-4 and TRBJ2-1): ETGVTQSPTHLIKTRGQQVTLRCSSQSGHNTVSWYQQALGQGPQFIFQYYREEENGRGNFPPRFSGLQFPNYSSELNVNALELDDSALYLCASSSGTSGYNEQFFGPGTRLTVL.

The V call is TRBV7-9, the J call TRBJ1-5; 7 nucleotides line up with TRBD1. This CDR3 region has 15 residues. Trimming cost V 5 bases and J 1 base; bases outside gene matches: 5. The germline V gene encodes CDR1 SEHNR and CDR2 FQNEAQ (reference sequence). The CDR3 DNA is TGTGCCAGCAGCCCCCCAGGGGGGAGCAATCAGCCCCAGCATTTT. Amino acid sequence: CASSPPGGSNQPQHF. Variable domain in full (rest from reference TRBV7-9 and TRBJ1-5): DTGVSQNPRHKITKRGQNVTFRCDPISEHNRLYWYRQTLGQGPEFLTYFQNEAQLEKSRLLSDRFSAERPKGSFSTLEIQRTEQGDSAMYLCASSPPGGSNQPQHFGDGTRLSIL.

The chain combines TRBV29-1 with TRBJ2-7, with TRBD1 matching 9 bases. Germline CDR1 reads SQVTM; CDR2 reads ANQGSEA. Trimming took 6 bases from V and 1 from J; bases not matched to a gene: 7. The CDR3 spans 14 residues. The CDR3 sequence is CSVQGQGISYEQYF. The CDR3 nucleotides are TGCAGCGTCCAGGGACAGGGAATTTCCTACGAGCAGTACTTC.

The chain has TRBV11-1 and TRBJ2-1; TRBD2 matches 11 bases. Germline V gives CDR1 SGHAT, CDR2 FQDESV (reference sequence). V lost 6 bases and J lost 8; bases outside the gene matches: 9. There are 15 residues in the CDR3. The CDR3 loop is CASSLLAGAVHEQFF. Here the CDR3 DNA reads TGTGCCAGCAGTTTACTAGCGGGGGCGGTGCATGAGCAGTTCTTC.

This chain uses TRBV27 with TRBJ1-5, with D maybe TRBD1 (6 bases). The V end lost 3 bases, the J end lost 5 bases, and 8 bases lay between the germline ends. The CDR3 spans 13 residues. In germline, CDR1 is MNHEY, CDR2 SMNVEV (reference sequence). The CDR3, as DNA: TGTGCCAGCAGTTTTACAGGGCATCAGCCCCAGCATTTT. Its protein product is CASSFTGHQPQHF.

This chain links TRBV9 with TRBJ2-1; the D is unclear. The CDR3 is 16 residues long. Between the trimmed V and J ends, which lost 0 bases and 1 base, there was a span of 11 bases. CDR1 SGDLS and CDR2 YYNGEE come from the germline V gene. The DNA of the CDR3 is TGTGCCAGCAGCGTAGGATGGCGGCCTTCCTACAATGAGCAGTTCTTC. It is translated as CASSVGWRPSYNEQFF.

This chain connects TRBV19 to TRBJ1-4, with D maybe TRBD1 (6 bases). Looked up from germline, CDR1 is LNHDA and CDR2 is SQIVND (reference sequence). The V gene lost 3 bases and the J gene lost 8 bases, with 10 bases spanning the gap. CDR3 size: 13 residues. CDR3: CASSMGAREKLFF. The CDR3 region has the DNA TGTGCCAGTAGTATGGGGGCGAGAGAAAAACTGTTTTTT.

The chain uses TRBV7-2 and TRBJ2-5, with D tentatively TRBD2 (6 bases). Germline lookup yields CDR1 SGHTA and CDR2 FQGNSA. The CDR3 runs 17 residues. V was clipped by 1 base and J by 7 bases, with 22 bases between them. The CDR3 DNA reads TGTGCCAGCAGCTTAGAACCGGGGGTACGTGATCCAAGGACCCAGTACTTC. Its protein product is CASSLEPGVRDPRTQYF.

The chain links TRBV19 to TRBJ2-7, with a tentative D call TRBD1 (5 bases). The germline V and J ends were trimmed by 3 bases and 2 bases, with 17 bases remaining between them. There are 16 residues in the CDR3. Germline V CDR1 and CDR2: LNHDA, SQIVND (reference sequence). The CDR3 reads CASSIRVGRVTYEQYF. The CDR3 region has the DNA TGTGCCAGTAGTATTCGCGTTGGCAGGGTCACCTACGAGCAGTACTTC.

The V call is TRBV5-1, the J call TRBJ1-2; D unclear. Trimming shortened V by 0 bases and J by 7 bases, and 10 bases separated the two germline ends. Germline values: CDR1 SGHRS, CDR2 YFSETQ. CDR3 length equals 13 residues. This CDR3 is CASSLDQAFGYTF. The CDR3 DNA reads as TGCGCCAGCAGCTTGGATCAGGCCTTTGGCTACACCTTC.

The V call is TRBV11-2, the J call TRBJ2-7; 8 positions match TRBD2. This CDR3 is 16 amino acids long. V was clipped by 5 bases and J by 4 bases; unmatched bases: 13. Per germline, CDR1 SGHAT and CDR2 FQNNGV. For the CDR3, the DNA is TGTGCCAGCAGCCCCTTAGCGGGACCCAGGATTTACGAGCAGTACGTC. This translates into CASSPLAGPRIYEQYV.